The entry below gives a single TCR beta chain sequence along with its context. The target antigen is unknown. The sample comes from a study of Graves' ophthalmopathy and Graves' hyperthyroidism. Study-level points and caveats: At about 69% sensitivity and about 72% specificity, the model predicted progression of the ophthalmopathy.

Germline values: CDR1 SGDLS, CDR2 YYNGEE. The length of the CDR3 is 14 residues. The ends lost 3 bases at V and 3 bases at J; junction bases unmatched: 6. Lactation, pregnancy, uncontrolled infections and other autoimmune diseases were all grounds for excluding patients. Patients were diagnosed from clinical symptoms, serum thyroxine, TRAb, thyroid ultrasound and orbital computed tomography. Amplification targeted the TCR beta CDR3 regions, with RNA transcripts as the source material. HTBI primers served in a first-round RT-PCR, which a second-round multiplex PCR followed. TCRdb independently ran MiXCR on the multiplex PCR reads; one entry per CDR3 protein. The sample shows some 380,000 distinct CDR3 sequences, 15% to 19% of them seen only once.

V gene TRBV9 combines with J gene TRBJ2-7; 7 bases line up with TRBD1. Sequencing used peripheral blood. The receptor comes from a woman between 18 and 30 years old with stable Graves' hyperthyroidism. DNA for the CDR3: TGTGCCAGCAGCGAGACGACAGGGAGCTACGAGCAGTACTTC. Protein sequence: CASSETTGSYEQYF.